The present T cell receptor (beta chain) was sequenced within a study of graft-versus-host responses after intestinal transplantation (dated by TCRdb to the early 2020s). With regard to the full study: The transplants that recipients got were multivisceral, liver-intestinal, or isolated intestinal. Samples from a few later patients were sequenced in-house on an Illumina MiSeq with MiXCR processing rather than by the commercial service. Bulk TCR-beta CDR3 sequencing was used to track graft-versus-host and host-versus-graft alloreactive T cell clones in the graft, circulation and bone marrow after intestinal transplantation. To identify alloreactive clones, pre-transplant mixed lymphocyte reaction products were sequenced and then compared with unstimulated pre-transplant donor and recipient T cells. Anti-thymocyte globulin induction was given to all recipients, followed by maintenance tacrolimus and steroids for roughly 3 years. Donor T cell macrochimerism was defined as a peak of at least 4% donor T cells among recipient peripheral blood mononuclear cells. Of the roughly 24 intestinal transplant recipients enrolled in the cohort, one of whom was a retransplant, 3 patients without pretransplant specimens were excluded. On the study overall, not on this receptor specifically: Conclusions were limited by the relatively low number and heterogeneity of intestinal transplant patients. GvH clones turned up in recipient bone marrow, with some appearing earlier in ileal mucosa or blood, a pattern consistent with an intestinal mucosal origin. Early after transplant, peak levels of circulating GvH clones were associated with declines in HvG clones. Patients with donor T cell macrochimerism had high GvH to HvG T cell clonal ratios in their allografts.

Note on this clone: What this receptor recognizes is not known. One junction end disagrees with the germline gene, perhaps due to a read error.

The library was generated by the immunoSEQ multiplex PCR assay. In most patients, genomic DNA was isolated using the Qiagen DNeasy Blood and Tissue Kit and sent frozen to Adaptive Biotechnologies for TCR sequencing. For most patients, high-throughput TCR-beta CDR3 sequencing of genomic DNA was performed by Adaptive Biotechnologies. The study's own analysis went as follows. TCR sequencing data were retrieved from Adaptive's ImmunoSEQ software for around 18 patients, whereas three other patients were processed with MiXCR and VDJtools. CD4 versus CD8 sorting errors were corrected by removing sequences found in both subsets at a frequency ratio below 5:1. Because the origin of CDR3 nucleotide sequences shared between donor and recipient could not be assigned, those sequences were removed. To be classed as alloreactive, a clone needed at least 2-fold expansion over unstimulated cells and a minimum CFSE-low frequency of 0.002% (template counts) or 0.001% (read counts). Clones detected in sequenced pre-transplant spleen, lymph node, or MLR CFSE-low populations of the donor or recipient were defined as mappable. The cumulative frequency of alloreactive clones was calculated as a percentage of all sequences, weighted by copy number. TCRdb stores this immuneACCESS table with in-frame sequences only. Part of the clones is absent; in the studies checked, under half of the shortfall reflects unresolved V genes, and no reason is known for the rest. V, J and clone size reflect that table, while D and trimming were determined from the DNA. A total of 77,000 or so clones appear in this sample, about 94% of them only once. The ten largest account for over 0.4% of the sample.

The time point label corresponds to: cells obtained before transplantation from donor or recipient. CD3+CD4+ and CD3+CD8+ populations were FACS-sorted from unstimulated pre-transplant donor and recipient cells taken from spleen or lymph nodes. The input for sequencing was unstimulated CD8+ T cells sorted from spleen or lymph node cells, taken before intestinal transplant. The source of this sequence is a human donor who received an intestinal transplant.

The DNA sequence reads TGTGCCAGCTCACGTGGCTCAGCGGTCTTT. The resulting protein is CASSRGSAVF. The rearrangement combines TRBV18 with TRBJ1-1, with the identity of the D gene unclear. The CDR3 holds 10 amino acids from the cysteine to the phenylalanine. Only the CDR3 region is kept as DNA, spanning 30 bases read in frame from base 1. In the germline V gene, CDR1 corresponds to KGHSH and CDR2 to LQKENI.